This TCR beta chain was sequenced for a study of siplizumab effects on memory and regulatory T cells. The study assayed 75,000 to 100,000 TCR templates per sample. The data were produced by immunoSEQ multiplex PCR, yet TCRdb's version contains in-frame clones alone and is incomplete. The sample includes about 100,000 clones, approximately 93% of them seen just once. A remark on this clone: Its antigen is undetermined.

From germline, CDR1 is SGHRS and CDR2 YFSETQ. The ends lost 0 bases at V and 5 bases at J; junction bases unmatched: 13. The CDR3 sequence is 18 residues long. General study results and limits: Significantly reduced by siplizumab was the cumulative frequency of alloreactive sequences, namely those traceable to unstimulated CD4+ memory cells.

This chain uses TRBV5-1 with TRBJ2-5, with TRBD2 identical over 10 bases. Specimen: Tregs sorted from blood. The receptor was isolated from a human donor in good health. This chain's CDR3 is CASSLALAGGTLVETQYF. Written as DNA, the CDR3 is TGCGCCAGCAGCTTGGCGTTAGCGGGGGGCACCCTAGTGGAGACCCAGTACTTC.